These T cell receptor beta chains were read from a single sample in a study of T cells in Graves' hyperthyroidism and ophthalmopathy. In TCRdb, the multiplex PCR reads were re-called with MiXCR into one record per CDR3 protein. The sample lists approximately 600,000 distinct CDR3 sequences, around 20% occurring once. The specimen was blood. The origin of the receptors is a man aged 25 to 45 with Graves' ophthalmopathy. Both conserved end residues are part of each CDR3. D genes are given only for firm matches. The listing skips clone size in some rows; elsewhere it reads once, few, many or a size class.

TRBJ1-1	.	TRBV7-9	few	CASSLASREAFF	TGTGCCAGCAGCTTAGCGAGTCGTGAAGCTTTCTTT
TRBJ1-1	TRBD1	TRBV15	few	CATSPAGQPAFF	TGTGCCACCAGCCCAGCGGGACAGCCAGCTTTCTTT
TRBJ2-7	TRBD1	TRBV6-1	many	CASTRKGAGDSTYEQYF	TGTGCCAGCACCCGAAAGGGGGCAGGGGACAGTACCTACGAGCAGTACTTC
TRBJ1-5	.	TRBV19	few	CASKREANSNQPQHF	TGTGCCAGTAAAAGGGAAGCTAATAGCAATCAGCCCCAGCATTTT
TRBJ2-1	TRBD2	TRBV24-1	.	CATSELAGPSDNEQFF	TGTGCCACCAGTGAACTAGCGGGACCCTCTGACAATGAGCAGTTCTTC
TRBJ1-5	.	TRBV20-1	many	CSARGPGDQPQHF	TGCAGTGCTAGAGGTCCCGGGGACCAGCCCCAGCATTTT
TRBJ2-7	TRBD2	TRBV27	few	CASSLTPSGYEQYF	TGTGCCAGCAGTTTAACTCCTAGCGGCTACGAGCAGTACTTC
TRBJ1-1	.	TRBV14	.	CASSLETGPTEAFF	TGTGCCAGCAGCCTAGAGACAGGTCCCACTGAAGCTTTCTTT
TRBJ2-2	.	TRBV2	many	CASKSENTGELFF	TGTGCCAGCAAGAGCGAGAACACCGGGGAGCTGTTTTTT
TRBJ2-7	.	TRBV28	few	CASSLLGRGEQYF	TGTGCCAGCAGCCTTTTAGGCCGAGGGGAGCAGTACTTC
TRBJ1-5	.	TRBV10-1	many	CASSEPRTSGAVQPQHF	TGCGCCAGCAGTGAGCCAAGGACCTCAGGGGCCGTGCAGCCCCAGCATTTT
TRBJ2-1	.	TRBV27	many	CASSPRTSSYNEQFF	TGTGCCAGCTCACCGAGGACCAGCTCCTACAATGAGCAGTTCTTC
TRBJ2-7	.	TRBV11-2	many	CASSPRSSYEQYF	TGTGCCAGCAGCCCGCGGAGCTCCTACGAGCAGTACTTC
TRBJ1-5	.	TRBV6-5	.	CASSYGQNNQPQHF	TGTGCCAGCAGTTACGGACAGAACAATCAGCCCCAGCATTTT
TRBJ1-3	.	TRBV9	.	CASSAHFGGQAASGNTIYF	TGTGCCAGCAGCGCCCATTTCGGAGGGCAGGCAGCCTCTGGAAACACCATATATTTT
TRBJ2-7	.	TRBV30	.	CAWDAMNYEQYF	TGTGCCTGGGACGCGATGAACTACGAGCAGTACTTC
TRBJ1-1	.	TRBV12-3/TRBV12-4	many	CASSSMVGWGTEAFF	TGTGCCAGCAGTTCTATGGTCGGGTGGGGCACTGAAGCTTTCTTT
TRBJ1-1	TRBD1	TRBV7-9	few	CASSPPAGTENTEAFF	TGTGCCAGCAGCCCTCCGGCGGGGACAGAAAACACTGAAGCTTTCTTT
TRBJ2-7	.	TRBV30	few	CAWSSGVHEQYF	TGTGCCTGGAGTTCTGGGGTGCACGAGCAGTACTTC
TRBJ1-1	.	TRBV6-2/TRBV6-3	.	CASSTGVLDTEAFF	TGTGCCAGCAGTACCGGGGTTTTAGACACTGAAGCTTTCTTT
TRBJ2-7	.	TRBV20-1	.	CSGEGRETYEQYF	TGCAGTGGCGAGGGCAGGGAAACCTACGAGCAGTACTTC
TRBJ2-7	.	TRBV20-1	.	CSAKAGTASSYEQYF	TGCAGTGCTAAAGCGGGGACAGCGAGCTCCTACGAGCAGTACTTC
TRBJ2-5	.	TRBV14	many	CASSQGGAGTQYF	TGTGCCAGCAGCCAAGGAGGGGCAGGGACCCAGTACTTC
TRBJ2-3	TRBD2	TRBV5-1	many	CASSLGGTMMDTQYF	TGCGCCAGCAGCTTGGGAGGGACTATGATGGATACGCAGTATTTT
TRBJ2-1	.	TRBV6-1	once	CASRSGTALGEQFF	TGTGCCAGCAGGTCCGGGACTGCTTTAGGTGAGCAGTTCTTC
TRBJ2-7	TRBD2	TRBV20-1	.	CSALPGTSTYEQYF	TGCAGTGCTCTACCCGGGACTAGCACCTACGAGCAGTACTTC
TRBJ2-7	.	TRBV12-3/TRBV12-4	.	CASGNGGYEQYF	TGTGCCAGCGGGAACGGCGGATACGAGCAGTACTTC
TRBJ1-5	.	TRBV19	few	CASSNSYQPQHF	TGTGCCAGTAGTAACAGTTATCAGCCCCAGCATTTT
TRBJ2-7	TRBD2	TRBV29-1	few	CSVGASGRYEQYF	TGCAGCGTTGGGGCTAGCGGGAGGTACGAGCAGTACTTC
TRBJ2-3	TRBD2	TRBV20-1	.	CSAREGLLPGLVVADTQYF	TGCAGTGCTAGAGAGGGTCTTCTCCCGGGACTAGTGGTGGCAGATACGCAGTATTTT
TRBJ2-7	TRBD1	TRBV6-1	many	CASRPGTARQSSYEQYF	TGTGCCAGCAGACCCGGGACAGCGCGCCAGTCCTCCTACGAGCAGTACTTC
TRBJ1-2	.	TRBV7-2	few	CASSLGWGGGYTF	TGTGCCAGCAGCTTGGGTTGGGGGGGCGGCTACACCTTC
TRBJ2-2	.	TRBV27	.	CASGGLNTGELFF	TGTGCCAGCGGGGGACTTAACACCGGGGAGCTGTTTTTT
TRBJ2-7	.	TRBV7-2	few	CASSPRGRAYEQYF	TGTGCCAGCAGCCCCCGAGGCAGGGCTTACGAGCAGTACTTC
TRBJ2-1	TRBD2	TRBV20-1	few	CSARDLSGSIDEQFF	TGCAGTGCTAGAGATCTCAGCGGGAGCATCGATGAGCAGTTCTTC
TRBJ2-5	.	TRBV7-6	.	CASGGRSVRGHQETQYF	TGTGCCAGCGGGGGTAGGAGCGTACGGGGGCACCAAGAGACCCAGTACTTC
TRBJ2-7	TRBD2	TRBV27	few	CASSLGGSRHYEQYF	TGTGCCAGCAGTTTGGGGGGGAGCCGACACTACGAGCAGTACTTC
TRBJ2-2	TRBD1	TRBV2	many	CASSVDRDHYGGELFF	TGTGCCAGCAGTGTAGACAGGGACCATTATGGCGGGGAGCTGTTTTTT
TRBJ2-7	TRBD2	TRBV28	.	CASSPEREGLYEQYF	TGTGCCAGCAGCCCCGAGCGGGAGGGCCTCTACGAGCAGTACTTC
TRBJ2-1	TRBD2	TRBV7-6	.	CASSLYRLAGAPYNEQFF	TGTGCCAGCAGCTTATATCGGCTAGCGGGAGCCCCCTACAATGAGCAGTTCTTC
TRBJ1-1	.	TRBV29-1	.	CSTEGGNTEAFF	TGCAGCACCGAGGGGGGCAACACTGAAGCTTTCTTT
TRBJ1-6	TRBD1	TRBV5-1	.	CASGEQGQNSPLHF	TGCGCCAGCGGCGAACAGGGGCAGAATTCACCCCTCCACTTT
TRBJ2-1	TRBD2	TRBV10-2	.	CASIAGTSDEQFF	TGCGCCAGCATCGCCGGGACTAGTGATGAGCAGTTCTTC
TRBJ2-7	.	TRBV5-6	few	CASSMTLAPVEQYF	TGTGCCAGCAGCATGACACTAGCACCGGTCGAGCAGTACTTC
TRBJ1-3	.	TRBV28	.	CASRPWAPMSGNTIYF	TGTGCCAGCAGACCCTGGGCCCCGATGTCTGGAAACACCATATATTTT
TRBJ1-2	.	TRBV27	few	CASSQGGGASNYGYTF	TGTGCCAGCAGCCAAGGGGGGGGTGCGAGTAACTATGGCTACACCTTC
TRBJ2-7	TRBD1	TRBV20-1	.	CSAPRGGTGGTLFYEQYF	TGCAGTGCCCCCCGAGGGGGGACAGGGGGAACTCTTTTCTACGAGCAGTACTTC
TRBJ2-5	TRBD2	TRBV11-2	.	CASNFVAGDSETQYF	TGTGCCAGCAATTTTGTAGCGGGAGACAGTGAGACCCAGTACTTC
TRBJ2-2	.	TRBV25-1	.	CASSEGSQTTGELFF	TGTGCCAGCAGTGAAGGCAGCCAGACCACCGGGGAGCTGTTTTTT
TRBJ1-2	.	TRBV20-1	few	CSARDGVYGYTF	TGCAGTGCTAGAGACGGGGTGTATGGCTACACCTTC
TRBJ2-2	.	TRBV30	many	CAWSGYRDQNTGELFF	TGTGCCTGGAGTGGGTACCGGGACCAGAACACCGGGGAGCTGTTTTTT